This T cell receptor (beta chain) was sequenced in a study of a mutant IDH1 vaccine in newly diagnosed glioma. Specified time point: week 35, safety follow-up. With topical imiquimod, each dose of the vaccine consisted of 300 ug of mutant IDH1 20-mer peptide. With respect to this clone: The target antigen is unknown.

Produced via immunoSEQ multiplex PCR; TCRdb's table is partial and in-frame only. The table lists about 68,000 clones, roughly 84% of them singletons, with 9.5% to 15% in the top ten. General study results and limits: Vaccine-induced immune responses were detected in roughly 92% of patients.

The length of the CDR3 is 14 residues. CDR1 is SGHRS, CDR2 YFSETQ, per germline. V was trimmed by 4 bases and J by 3 bases, leaving 13 bases between them. V and J are TRBV5-1 and TRBJ1-2; D is possibly TRBD1 (6 bases). This TCR was recovered from a man aged 18 to 29 with glioma. Here the sequenced sample was PBMCs, taken from a glioma patient whose treatment included an IDH1 peptide vaccine. CDR3 nucleotides: TGCGCCAGCAGCCTGGACAGTCCCGACTATGGCTACACCTTC. The encoded protein is CASSLDSPDYGYTF.